These 26 T cell receptor beta chains share one sample of origin, sequenced in a study of cytotoxic CD8 clonotypes in ibrutinib-treated CLL. Assay used: immunoSEQ multiplex PCR; TCRdb lists only in-frame clones, some missing. Found here are about 300,000 clones, about 64% of them singletons; the top ten hold 5% to 6.5%. Sequencing was performed on PBMCs, taken after 36 months of ibrutinib treatment. These TCRs come from a human donor with chronic lymphocytic leukemia.

This clone was observed a single time. The chain has TRBV9 and TRBJ2-1, with TRBD1 matching 8 bases. The CDR3 sequence is 15 residues long. CDR1 and CDR2 (germline): SGDLS, YYNGEE. The junction had 6 bases not matched to a gene; V was cut back by 4 bases and J by 3 bases. CDR3 coding DNA: TGTGCCAGCAGCCCCCACAGGGGGATCTACAATGAGCAGTTCTTC. This translates into CASSPHRGIYNEQFF. Using reference TRBV9 and TRBJ2-1 for the parts outside the CDR3, the full variable domain is DSGVTQTPKHLITATGQRVTLRCSPRSGDLSVYWYQQSLDQGLQFLIQYYNGEERAKGNILERFSAQQFPDLHSELNLSSLELGDSALYFCASSPHRGIYNEQFFGPGTRLTVL.

The chain carries TRBV2 and TRBJ2-7, with D possibly TRBD1 on 5 matching bases. Germline assignment: CDR1 SNHLY and CDR2 FYNNEI. CDR3 length equals 12 residues. V lost 5 bases to trimming and J lost 6 bases, with 11 bases between them. The CDR3 region is CASSLDSSEQYF. The CDR3 DNA follows: TGTGCCAGCAGTCTTGACAGTTCCGAGCAGTACTTC.

This chain connects TRBV27 to TRBJ2-7; 9 bases line up with TRBD2. The CDR3 spans 16 residues. Germline V lookup: CDR1 MNHEY, CDR2 SMNVEV (reference sequence). V was pared by 4 bases and J by 2 bases, with 9 bases of the junction left unmatched. The chain's CDR3 is CASSSSRLAVAYEQYF. Here the CDR3 DNA reads TGTGCCAGCAGTTCCTCACGACTAGCGGTCGCCTACGAGCAGTACTTC.

Only a few counts were recorded for this clone. V usage is TRBV7-9 and J usage is TRBJ2-1; D might be TRBD2 (5 bases). Trimming left V 3 bases short and J 8 bases short, with 5 bases between. This CDR3 is 11 amino acids long. CDR1 is SEHNR, CDR2 FQNEAQ, per germline (reference sequence). CDR3 sequence reads: CASSFSDEQFF. Here the CDR3 DNA reads TGTGCCAGCAGCTTTAGCGATGAGCAGTTCTTC.

This chain uses TRBV29-1 with TRBJ1-1; D unclear. This CDR3 comprises 15 residues. Trimming left V 3 bases short and J 4 bases short, with 18 bases between. Germline assignment: CDR1 SQVTM and CDR2 ANQGSEA. The CDR3 sequence: CSVDGGRATGTEAFF. Here the CDR3 DNA reads TGCAGCGTTGACGGAGGGAGGGCGACGGGCACTGAAGCTTTCTTT.

The V gene is TRBV6-4, the J gene TRBJ2-1; 12 positions match TRBD2. Germline V lookup: CDR1 MRHNA, CDR2 SNTAGT. Unmatched junction bases numbered 7, after V lost 10 bases and J lost 6 bases. This CDR3 comprises 14 residues. The CDR3 sequence: CATRSSGRVNEQFF. DNA for the CDR3: TGTGCCACAAGATCTAGCGGGAGGGTCAATGAGCAGTTCTTC.

This sequence joins TRBV6-5 and TRBJ2-1; TRBD2 aligns across 10 bases. The CDR3 contains 14 residues. The J segment lost 7 bases and the V segment lost 6 bases, leaving 6 bases of the junction unmatched. CDR1 and CDR2 (germline): MNHEY, SVGAGI. The DNA of the CDR3 is TGTGCCAGCAGGGTAGCGGGAGGAAGGAATGAGCAGTTCTTC. Translation: CASRVAGGRNEQFF.

Only a few counts were recorded for this clone. V and J are TRBV18 and TRBJ2-5; D is ambiguous. The CDR3 spans 14 residues. Trimming removed 6 bases at V and 5 bases at J, with 16 bases between. Germline V gene data show CDR1 as KGHSH and CDR2 as LQKENI. The CDR3 bases are TGTGCCAGCTCTCCGGACCGTATGATGGAGACCCAGTACTTC. Translated: CASSPDRMMETQYF.

The CDR3: CASSIGVQTSGELFF. For the CDR3, the DNA is TGTGCCAGTAGTATCGGAGTCCAGACGTCCGGGGAGCTGTTTTTT. The gene calls are TRBV19 and TRBJ2-2; no clear D. Deletions cut 3 bases from V and 6 bases from J, with 14 bases between. CDR1 is LNHDA and CDR2 is SQIVND in the germline V gene (reference sequence). This CDR3 is 15 amino acids long.

The chain carries TRBV29-1 and TRBJ2-6, with a weak D call TRBD1 (6 bases). The germline gives CDR1 SQVTM, CDR2 ANQGSEA. Between the trimmed V and J ends, which lost 6 bases and 4 bases, there was a span of 16 bases. CDR3 size: 15 residues. CDR3 residues: CSVLTPGVGANVLTF. CDR3 DNA sequence: TGCAGCGTCCTGACCCCAGGGGTAGGGGCCAACGTCCTGACTTTC.

The chain joins TRBV4-1 to TRBJ1-1; D perhaps matches TRBD1 (5 bases). V shed 6 bases and J shed 0 bases, with 8 bases lying between them. Germline CDR1 is MGHRA and CDR2 is YSYEKL. This CDR3 has 13 residues. The CDR3 loop reads CASRDRVNTEAFF. DNA for the CDR3: TGCGCCAGCAGAGACAGAGTGAACACTGAAGCTTTCTTT.

The rearrangement uses TRBV7-3 and TRBJ2-3; D call uncertain. CDR1 is SGHTA, CDR2 FQGTGA, per germline. CDR3 length equals 14 residues. With 1 base removed from V and 6 bases from J, the gap between germline ends came to 11 bases. The CDR3 protein is CASSLNPTRDTQYF. CDR3 nucleotide sequence: TGTGCCAGCAGCTTAAACCCGACACGGGATACGCAGTATTTT. Complete variable domain (other parts from reference TRBV7-3 and TRBJ2-3): GAGVSQTPSNKVTEKGKYVELRCDPISGHTALYWYRQSLGQGPEFLIYFQGTGAADDSGLPNDRFFAVRPEGSVSTLKIQRTERGDSAVYLCASSLNPTRDTQYFGPGTRLTVL.

V is TRBV18 and J is TRBJ2-7; D might be TRBD2 (5 bases). CDR1 and CDR2 from the germline V gene are KGHSH and LQKENI. The CDR3 totals 13 residues. V was cut by 6 bases and J by 0 bases, with 9 bases left in between. DNA of the CDR3: TGTGCCAGCTCTCGTCGGGGCTCCTACGAGCAGTACTTC. Translation: CASSRRGSYEQYF.

Written as DNA, the CDR3 is TGTGCCAGCAGCCCAAAGTCGGCTAGCGGCAGACCCGGGGAGCTGTTTTTT. Translation gives CASSPKSASGRPGELFF. The rearrangement uses TRBV7-2 and TRBJ2-2; 7 nucleotides agree with TRBD2. V lost 5 bases, J lost 6 bases, and 15 bases stayed unmatched. This CDR3 comprises 17 residues. Per the germline V gene, CDR1 is SGHTA and CDR2 is FQGNSA.

The V gene is TRBV2, the J gene TRBJ2-3; unclear D gene. This CDR3 has 14 residues. CDR1 and CDR2 (germline): SNHLY, FYNNEI. V dropped 1 base and J dropped 2 bases, with 7 bases sitting between them. Written as DNA, the CDR3 is TGTGCCAGCAGTGAAGGCCCCTCCACAGATACGCAGTATTTT. Translating it yields CASSEGPSTDTQYF.

The CDR3 DNA sequence: TGTGCCAGCAGCCACCACAGGGTTAGCTCCTACAATGAGCAGTTCTTC. It is translated as CASSHHRVSSYNEQFF. The chain links TRBV14 to TRBJ2-1; possibly TRBD1 for D (6 bases). Germline values: CDR1 SGHDN, CDR2 FVKESK. V was pared by 3 bases and J by 0 bases, with 12 bases between. This CDR3 spans 16 amino acids.

This clone was seen just once. At one boundary the junction diverges from the germline segment, which might be a read error. The rearrangement links TRBV25-1 to TRBJ1-1, with a weak D call TRBD1 (6 bases). The CDR3 is 11 residues long. CDR1 and CDR2 from the germline V gene are MGHDK and SYGVNS. CDR3 protein: CATSSGDGRVF. The CDR3 region has the DNA TGTGCCACCAGCTCAGGGGACGGTCGAGTCTTT.

The chain has TRBV6-5 and TRBJ2-1; 8 bases fit TRBD2. With V trimmed by 4 bases and J by 4 bases, 9 bases remained unmatched. The CDR3 totals 16 residues. The V gene's germline CDR1 is MNHEY and CDR2 SVGAGI. The CDR3 DNA reads TGTGCCAGCAGTTGGAGCGGGAGTAATATATACAATGAGCAGTTCTTC. It translates to CASSWSGSNIYNEQFF.

This chain connects TRBV14 to TRBJ2-7; the match to TRBD2 covers 10 bases. J lost 5 bases, V lost 2 bases, and 9 bases had no gene match. The CDR3 contains 16 residues. Germline assignment: CDR1 SGHDN and CDR2 FVKESK. CDR3 DNA: TGTGCCAGCAGCCAACAGAAGGTGCTAGCGGGAGACGAGCAGTACTTC. Its translation: CASSQQKVLAGDEQYF.

V gene TRBV4-1 combines with J gene TRBJ1-2; possible D gene TRBD1, 6 bases. CDR1 and CDR2 from the germline V gene are MGHRA and YSYEKL. V was shortened by 4 bases and J by 0 bases, with 12 bases between the two germline ends. The CDR3 has 15 residues. CDR3 region: CASSPRQVANYGYTF. The CDR3 nucleotides are TGCGCCAGCAGCCCTCGACAGGTTGCTAACTATGGCTACACCTTC.

The chain joins TRBV29-1 to TRBJ2-1; a weak D match, TRBD1 (7 bases). Trimming removed 4 bases from V and 4 bases from J, with 14 bases in between. In germline, CDR1 is SQVTM, CDR2 ANQGSEA. The CDR3 consists of 14 residues. CDR3: CSVVPRGAYNEQFF. The CDR3 coding sequence is TGCAGCGTTGTGCCCAGGGGGGCGTACAATGAGCAGTTCTTC.

V gene TRBV7-9 combines with J gene TRBJ2-2, with 7 bases that match TRBD1. CDR3 length: 15 amino acids. With 2 bases clipped from V and 5 bases from J, the junction kept 5 bases outside the gene matches. Germline V gives CDR1 SEHNR, CDR2 FQNEAQ (reference sequence). The CDR3 DNA reads TGTGCCAGCAGCTTAACAGGGGTAACTACCGGGGAGCTGTTTTTT. It specifies CASSLTGVTTGELFF.

The V and J genes are TRBV27 and TRBJ2-5, with TRBD2 identical over 7 bases. Unmatched junction bases numbered 13, after V lost 4 bases and J lost 5 bases. CDR1 is MNHEY and CDR2 is SMNVEV in the germline V gene (reference sequence). The CDR3 length is 16 residues. CDR3 sequence reads: CASSSLRAYSGETQYF. The DNA for the CDR3 is TGTGCCAGCAGTTCCCTTCGTGCGTATAGCGGGGAGACCCAGTACTTC.

The chain has TRBV9 and TRBJ2-2; D may be TRBD1 or TRBD2 (7 bases each). The CDR3 sequence is 17 residues long. V was clipped by 4 bases and J by 1 base, with 17 bases between them. Per the germline V gene, CDR1 is SGDLS and CDR2 is YYNGEE. The CDR3 sequence: CASSSGGVAGNTGELFF. CDR3 nucleotides: TGTGCCAGCAGCTCAGGGGGAGTAGCGGGGAACACCGGGGAGCTGTTTTTT.

This clone was detected a few times. The rearrangement links TRBV7-2 to TRBJ2-1, with TRBD2 matching 10 bases. Unmatched junction bases numbered 7, after V lost 4 bases and J lost 1 base. CDR1 is SGHTA, CDR2 FQGNSA, per germline. There are 17 residues in the CDR3. The CDR3: CASSSKLAGYSYNEQFF. The CDR3 DNA follows: TGTGCCAGCAGCTCCAAACTAGCGGGATATTCCTACAATGAGCAGTTCTTC. Filled out from reference TRBV7-2 and TRBJ2-1, the complete variable domain reads GAGVSQSPSNKVTEKGKDVELRCDPISGHTALYWYRQSLGQGLEFLIYFQGNSAPDKSGLPSDRFSAERTGGSVSTLTIQRTQQEDSAVYLCASSSKLAGYSYNEQFFGPGTRLTVL.

The chain has TRBV2 and TRBJ1-1; TRBD1 aligns across 7 bases. This CDR3 has 14 amino acids. The ends lost 6 bases at V and 4 bases at J; junction bases unmatched: 8. Germline assignment: CDR1 SNHLY and CDR2 FYNNEI. CDR3 sequence (DNA): TGTGCCAGCAGGGACGACAGGGCGGCCACTGAAGCTTTCTTT. Residues: CASRDDRAATEAFF.